Listed below are T cell receptor beta chains from one sample, sequenced in a study of T-cell reconstitution after alpha-beta-depleted transplantation in children. TCRdb called the PCR reads again in MiXCR, with one record for every CDR3 protein. The repertoire holds a few hundred thousand distinct CDR3 sequences, with about a tenth as singletons. Source: PBMCs from the stem cell graft donor, taken from the stem cell graft. The receptor source for this set is a human donor who donated a stem cell graft to a child with acute lymphoblastic leukemia. CDR3s include the opening cysteine and the closing phenylalanine or tryptophan. A D gene is named only where the DNA matches it firmly. Rows give clone size only sometimes, using once, few, many, or a class for an expanded clone.

CDR3 protein: CAIGTAGREQYF
CDR3 DNA: TGTGCCATCGGGACAGCGGGAAGGGAACAGTACTTC
J gene: TRBJ2-7
CDR3 length: 12
D gene: NA
clone size: many
V gene: TRBV10-3

CDR3 protein: CASSDRWGVQFF
CDR3 DNA: TGTGCCAGCAGTGACCGGTGGGGGGTCCAGTTCTTC
J gene: TRBJ2-1
CDR3 length: 12
D gene: NA
clone size: few
V gene: TRBV6-4

CDR3 protein: CASSPLAGRSSYEQYF
CDR3 DNA: TGTGCCAGCAGCCCCTTAGCAGGGAGATCGTCCTACGAGCAGTACTTC
J gene: TRBJ2-7
CDR3 length: 16
D gene: NA
clone size: few
V gene: TRBV7-9

CDR3 protein: CASSFTSENTGELFF
CDR3 DNA: TGTGCCAGCAGTTTCACCTCAGAGAACACCGGGGAGCTGTTTTTT
J gene: TRBJ2-2
CDR3 length: 15
D gene: NA
clone size: few
V gene: TRBV28

CDR3 protein: CASSLRGRGTYNEQFF
CDR3 DNA: TGTGCCAGCAGCTTAAGGGGGAGGGGTACCTACAATGAGCAGTTCTTC
J gene: TRBJ2-1
CDR3 length: 16
D gene: TRBD2
clone size: few
V gene: TRBV7-3

CDR3 protein: CASSLDWGPSGANVLTF
CDR3 DNA: TGTGCCAGCAGCTTGGATTGGGGCCCCTCTGGGGCCAACGTCCTGACTTTC
J gene: TRBJ2-6
CDR3 length: 17
D gene: NA
clone size: few
V gene: TRBV5-5

CDR3 protein: CASSDGYGYTF
CDR3 DNA: TGTGCCAGCAGCGATGGCTATGGCTACACCTTC
J gene: TRBJ1-2
CDR3 length: 11
D gene: NA
clone size: many
V gene: TRBV9

CDR3 protein: CSVASPGFLDGYTF
CDR3 DNA: TGCAGCGTTGCGAGCCCAGGGTTTCTGGATGGCTACACCTTC
J gene: TRBJ1-2
CDR3 length: 14
D gene: NA
clone size: NA
V gene: TRBV29-1

CDR3 protein: CASSLPIRGADREVQYF
CDR3 DNA: TGTGCCAGCAGTCTCCCAATCCGGGGGGCGGATCGCGAGGTCCAGTACTTC
J gene: TRBJ2-5
CDR3 length: 17
D gene: NA
clone size: few
V gene: TRBV12-3/TRBV12-4

CDR3 protein: CSARTRRDEETQYF
CDR3 DNA: TGCAGTGCTAGAACTCGGCGGGACGAAGAGACCCAGTACTTC
J gene: TRBJ2-5
CDR3 length: 14
D gene: NA
clone size: few
V gene: TRBV20-1